The 7 T cell receptor beta chains presented below share a single source sample, sequenced in a study of CD8+ T cells in alopecia areata. RNA, once extracted, was reverse transcribed into cDNA for use as the sequencing template. Libraries were prepared by immunoSEQ multiplex PCR; TCRdb keeps only in-frame clonotypes and omits some of them. The sample contains about 150,000 clones, 50% to 65% of which appear only once. Sequencing was performed on CD8+ T cells sorted from blood, taken at week 0. The receptors derive from a human donor with alopecia areata.

The CDR3, as DNA: TGTGCCAGCAGCCAAGAAGGGACAGGGTTCAACGAGCAGTACTTC. Translated, it gives CASSQEGTGFNEQYF. This sequence joins TRBV14 and TRBJ2-7; TRBD1 matches 9 bases. The CDR3 sequence is 15 residues long. The V segment lost 0 bases and the J segment 5 bases; nucleotides outside the gene matches: 5. Per germline, CDR1 SGHDN and CDR2 FVKESK.

The chain joins TRBV10-3 to TRBJ2-3; D might be TRBD2 (5 bases). The V and J ends lost 3 bases and 5 bases respectively, with 21 bases between them. Germline V CDR1 and CDR2: ENHRY, SYGVKD. The CDR3 consists of 17 residues. CDR3 DNA: TGTGCCATCAGTGACATTCTATTCGGACTCAATGGAGATACGCAGTATTTT. Amino acid sequence: CAISDILFGLNGDTQYF.

The genes are TRBV7-6 and TRBJ2-7; D may be TRBD1 (5 bases). CDR3 length: 13 amino acids. Germline CDR1 reads SGHVS; CDR2 reads FNYEAQ. V lost 4 bases to trimming and J lost 0 bases, with 7 bases between them. CDR3 sequence (DNA): TGTGCCAGCAGCTCTCAGGGCTCCTACGAGCAGTACTTC. Its protein is CASSSQGSYEQYF.

V is TRBV27 and J is TRBJ2-5; 7 positions agree with TRBD2. The J call is in doubt because the DNA end fits TRBJ2-7 better. The germline V gene encodes CDR1 MNHEY and CDR2 SMNVEV (reference sequence). There are 15 residues in the CDR3. CDR3: CASSALTSAGYEQYF. The CDR3 region has the DNA TGTGCCAGCAGTGCACTAACTAGCGCCGGATACGAGCAGTACTTC.

This clone appeared a few times. The chain combines TRBV4-3 with TRBJ1-5, with TRBD1 identical over 7 bases. With V trimmed by 1 base and J by 4 bases, 4 bases remained unmatched. The CDR3 sequence is 15 residues long. The germline V gene has CDR1 LGHNA and CDR2 YSLEER. CDR3 coding DNA: TGCGCCAGCAGCCAAGCTCAGGGACAGAATCAGCCCCAGCATTTT. This codes for CASSQAQGQNQPQHF.

Here the CDR3 DNA reads TGTGCCACCAGCAGAGATGGGGAGTTGGTTGAGCAGTACTTC. This translates into CATSRDGELVEQYF. The rearrangement joins TRBV15 to TRBJ2-7, with D maybe TRBD2 (5 bases). V was pared by 0 bases and J by 7 bases, with 13 bases between. Germline V lookup: CDR1 LNHNV, CDR2 YYDKDF (reference sequence). The CDR3 is made up of 14 amino acids. The full variable domain, rest sourced from reference TRBV15 and TRBJ2-7, is DAMVIQNPRYQVTQFGKPVTLSCSQTLNHNVMYWYQQKSSQAPKLLFHYYDKDFNNEADTPDNFQSRRPNTSFCFLDIRSPGLGDTAMYLCATSRDGELVEQYFGPGTRLTVT.

The chain combines TRBV11-2 with TRBJ1-2; D gene uncertain. V was pared by 6 bases and J by 4 bases, with 9 bases between. In germline, CDR1 is SGHAT, CDR2 FQNNGV. The CDR3 consists of 12 residues. The CDR3 sequence: CASSPMTYGYTF. DNA for the CDR3: TGTGCCAGCAGTCCCATGACCTATGGCTACACCTTC. The complete variable domain, with remaining parts taken from reference TRBV11-2 and TRBJ1-2, reads EAGVAQSPRYKIIEKRQSVAFWCNPISGHATLYWYQQILGQGPKLLIQFQNNGVVDDSQLPKDRFSAERLKGVDSTLKIQPAKLEDSAVYLCASSPMTYGYTFGSGTRLTVV.